Listed below are T cell receptor beta chains from one sample, sequenced in a study of human CD8 memory T cell subsets. TCRdb reprocessed the 5' RACE reads, keeping one entry per CDR3 protein, no DNA. The data include about 6,600 distinct CDR3 sequences; the top ten clones carry about 19%. Sample: CD8+ T cells from PBMCs. Every receptor here comes from a human donor in good health. CDR3s include the opening cysteine and the closing phenylalanine or tryptophan. Only some rows state a clone size, as once, few, many or a class for expanded clones.

TRBV11-2	TRBJ2-5	NA	CASSLDRVKTQYF
TRBV6-1	TRBJ2-2	NA	CANQPGLNTGELFF
TRBV14	TRBJ2-5	medium-sized	CASSHVRFSRLAGETQYF
TRBV2	TRBJ2-4	NA	CASLIRQKNIQYF
TRBV6-2/TRBV6-3	TRBJ1-2	NA	CASSYSSTGIYGYTF
TRBV7-9	TRBJ2-2	NA	CASSPGQGIGELFF
TRBV6-6	TRBJ1-1	NA	CASSYTDGSPEAFF
TRBV14	TRBJ2-3	medium-sized	CASSQGIGSSTDTQYF
TRBV6-6	TRBJ1-1	medium-sized	CASSLGLTEAFF
TRBV29-1	TRBJ2-2	medium-sized	CSARDRDFAGMYTGELFF
TRBV4-2	TRBJ2-7	NA	CASSQGHYEQYF
TRBV5-1	TRBJ1-1	medium-sized	CASSLAIGEAFF
TRBV7-2	TRBJ1-4	NA	CASSHNRDRDSTNEKLFF
TRBV28	TRBJ2-7	NA	CASSFRGLTSYEQYF
TRBV6-2/TRBV6-3	TRBJ2-2	medium-sized	CASSYTTGSTGELFF
TRBV12-3/TRBV12-4	TRBJ1-2	NA	CASSLRRNYGYTF
TRBV27	TRBJ2-6	NA	CASSPGLAGVLLSGANVLTF
TRBV27	TRBJ1-1	medium-sized	CASSLSGRGTEAFF
TRBV7-8	TRBJ1-2	medium-sized	CASSYREDSYGYTF
TRBV29-1	TRBJ1-3	NA	CSASTGLVGNTIYF
TRBV4-1	TRBJ2-1	NA	CASGADWSYNEQFF
TRBV23-1	TRBJ2-7	NA	CASIQSPGDSPSYEQYF
TRBV25-1	TRBJ2-5	NA	CASSDRDQETQYF
TRBV10-3	TRBJ1-2	NA	CAISDSLAYGYTF
TRBV20-1	TRBJ2-1	NA	CSLREGNYNEQFF
TRBV10-2	TRBJ2-2	NA	CASSTSGGNTGELFF
TRBV6-5	TRBJ2-7	NA	CASSYSRGAYEQYF